The 30 T cell receptor beta chains below were found in one sample sequenced in a study of identical twins. TCRdb re-derived calls from the 5' RACE reads in MiXCR, one entry per CDR3 protein. The table has 200,000 to 250,000 distinct CDR3 sequences, around 6.5% seen once. The same data also contributed to another study, on T cells expressing NK-cell markers.

The sample was CD8+ T cells sorted from blood. These receptors originate from a woman younger than 35 in good health.

This clonotype has just a few counts. The rearrangement links TRBV6-5 to TRBJ2-1; 8 bases are a match to TRBD2. V trimming: 5 bases; J trimming: 2 bases; junction bases outside the gene matches: 11. In germline, CDR1 is MNHEY, CDR2 SVGAGI. CDR3 length equals 17 residues. The CDR3 reads CASSHKAGVIAYNEQFF. The CDR3 DNA reads as TGTGCCAGCAGTCACAAAGCGGGAGTTATTGCCTACAATGAGCAGTTCTTC.

This rearrangement joins TRBV20-1 to TRBJ1-1, with D hard to call. The germline V and J ends were trimmed by 5 bases and 1 base, with 5 bases remaining between them. The CDR3 has 11 residues. From germline, CDR1 is DFQATT and CDR2 SNEGSKA (reference sequence). Written as DNA, the CDR3 is TGCAGTGCTTTCGAGAACACTGAAGCTTTCTTT. Its protein is CSAFENTEAFF.

The chain uses TRBV4-3 and TRBJ1-1; 7 bases line up with TRBD1. The CDR3 runs to 13 residues. Germline assignment: CDR1 LGHNA and CDR2 YSLEER. With V trimmed by 5 bases and J by 4 bases, 4 bases remained unmatched. The CDR3 spells CASSSAGGTEAFF. CDR3 nucleotides: TGCGCCAGCAGCTCTGCAGGGGGCACTGAAGCTTTCTTT.

At least ten counts were recorded for this clonotype. The chain combines TRBV29-1 with TRBJ2-1; D is tentatively TRBD1 or TRBD2 (5 bases each). The CDR3 spans 13 residues. Trimming took 6 bases from V and 5 from J, leaving 14 bases between them. Per the germline V gene, CDR1 is SQVTM and CDR2 is ANQGSEA. The CDR3 DNA reads as TGCAGCGTCCGGGACGTTCGAGACAATGAGCAGTTCTTC. This gives the protein CSVRDVRDNEQFF.

This clonotype appeared many times. V gene TRBV6-4 combines with J gene TRBJ2-5; TRBD2 matches 7 bases. J lost 5 bases, V lost 2 bases, and 17 bases had no gene match. Germline assignment: CDR1 MRHNA and CDR2 SNTAGT. This CDR3 has 18 residues. The CDR3: CASSDDSQTSRNGETQYF. The CDR3 DNA is TGTGCCAGCAGTGACGATTCTCAGACTAGCCGCAATGGGGAGACCCAGTACTTC.

The chain couples TRBV6-5 to TRBJ2-7; 7 nucleotides agree with TRBD2. The CDR3 contains 14 residues. J was trimmed by 0 bases and V by 2 bases; bases with no gene match: 1. Per the germline V gene, CDR1 is MNHEY and CDR2 is SVGAGI. The CDR3 nucleotides are TGTGCCAGCAGTTACAGCGGGGCCTCCTACGAGCAGTACTTC. It is translated as CASSYSGASYEQYF.

The CDR3 sequence: CASSLSPSGRYEQYF. The CDR3 DNA reads as TGTGCCAGCAGCTTAAGTCCTAGCGGGAGGTACGAGCAGTACTTC. The V call is TRBV7-8, the J call TRBJ2-7; 11 nucleotides align to TRBD2. Germline V gives CDR1 SGHVS, CDR2 FQNEAQ. V trimming: 2 bases; J trimming: 4 bases; junction bases outside the gene matches: 4. The CDR3 spans 15 residues.

The chain uses TRBV10-2 and TRBJ2-1; D is undetermined. This CDR3 is built from 15 residues. With 3 bases removed from V and 0 bases from J, the gap between germline ends came to 9 bases. Germline CDR1 reads WSHSY; CDR2 reads SAAADI. The CDR3 region has the DNA TGCGCCAGCAGTGATCTTATGGGCTCCTACAATGAGCAGTTCTTC. Translating it yields CASSDLMGSYNEQFF.

This rearrangement joins TRBV11-2 to TRBJ2-7; D is possibly TRBD2 (5 bases). Trimming cost V 5 bases and J 1 base, with 9 bases left between them. There are 13 residues in the CDR3. CDR1 is SGHAT, CDR2 FQNNGV, per germline. The CDR3 loop is CASSTGSSYEQYF. In nucleotides, the CDR3 is TGTGCCAGCAGCACTGGGAGTTCCTACGAGCAGTACTTC.

This clonotype was detected a few times. The chain joins TRBV2 to TRBJ1-2, with D tentatively TRBD1 (6 bases). The CDR3 extends over 13 amino acids. V lost 6 bases and J lost 4, with 12 bases in between. Germline CDR1 SNHLY, CDR2 FYNNEI. As DNA, the CDR3 is TGTGCCAGCAGAGAGGAGGACAGCTATGGCTACACCTTC. Its translation is CASREEDSYGYTF.

This clonotype was found a few times. The V gene is TRBV7-9, the J gene TRBJ2-7; the match to TRBD2 covers 9 bases. V trimming: 4 bases; J trimming: 4 bases; junction bases outside the gene matches: 14. Per germline, CDR1 SEHNR and CDR2 FQNEAQ (reference sequence). This CDR3 region has 17 residues. In nucleotides, the CDR3 is TGTGCCAGCAGCTCAGCAGGGGTCCCTAGCGGGACATACGAGCAGTACTTC. The encoded protein is CASSSAGVPSGTYEQYF.

This chain uses TRBV6-6 with TRBJ2-7, with 9 bases lining up with TRBD1. Losses at the gene ends were 8 bases for V and 3 bases for J; bases not matched to a gene: 5. The CDR3 totals 13 residues. Germline assignment: CDR1 MNHNY and CDR2 SVGAGI (reference sequence). The CDR3: CASRPGQGYEQYF. The CDR3 DNA is TGTGCCAGCCGCCCGGGACAGGGCTACGAGCAGTACTTC.

V usage is TRBV12-3 or TRBV12-4 and J usage is TRBJ2-4; D is ambiguous. The V gene lost 5 bases and the J gene lost 0 bases, with 11 bases spanning the gap. The CDR3 loop spans 15 amino acids. CDR3 DNA sequence: TGTGCCAGCAGTGAACGACCGGGAGCCAAAAACATTCAGTACTTC. Protein product: CASSERPGAKNIQYF.

This clonotype was picked up many times. The genes are TRBV5-1 and TRBJ2-5, with TRBD2 as a possible D gene (5 bases). The CDR3 spans 14 residues. Per germline, CDR1 SGHRS and CDR2 YFSETQ. The V end lost 4 bases, the J end lost 3 bases, and 13 bases lay between the germline ends. The CDR3 bases are TGCGCCAGCAGCCACGGGGTTGGGGAAGAGACCCAGTACTTC. Translation: CASSHGVGEETQYF.

In DNA, the CDR3 is TGTGCCAGCCAACTAGCGGGGATCACATACGAGCAGTACTTC. Amino acid sequence: CASQLAGITYEQYF. The V and J genes are TRBV12-3 or TRBV12-4 and TRBJ2-7; 10 nucleotides line up with TRBD2. Germline trimming cut 8 bases from V and 4 bases from J; bases unmatched to any gene: 8. This CDR3 contains 14 residues.

The chain is built from TRBV2 and TRBJ2-1; D perhaps matches TRBD1 (8 bases). The V gene lost 8 bases and the J gene lost 0 bases, with 17 bases spanning the gap. The CDR3 contains 16 residues. From germline, CDR1 is SNHLY and CDR2 FYNNEI. As DNA, the CDR3 is TGTGCCAGCCGGGGGGACAGGCAGAGCTCCTACAATGAGCAGTTCTTC. It yields the protein CASRGDRQSSYNEQFF.

This clonotype was seen repeatedly, ten times or more. The chain carries TRBV20-1 and TRBJ2-1; no firm D call. CDR1 and CDR2 (germline): DFQATT, SNEGSKA (reference sequence). V was cut by 3 bases and J by 8 bases, with 5 bases left in between. This CDR3 region has 10 residues. CDR3 nucleotide sequence: TGCAGTGCTAGTGGGGATGAGCAGTTCTTC. Amino acid sequence: CSASGDEQFF.

The chain couples TRBV27 to TRBJ2-7, with 9 bases matching TRBD2. V trimming: 2 bases; J trimming: 4 bases; junction bases outside the gene matches: 6. The length of the CDR3 is 15 residues. CDR1 and CDR2 (germline): MNHEY, SMNVEV (reference sequence). CDR3 sequence reads: CASSLRTSAIYEQYF. The CDR3 DNA reads TGTGCCAGCAGTTTAAGGACTAGCGCGATTTACGAGCAGTACTTC.

Only a few counts were recorded for this clonotype. The chain has TRBV4-3 and TRBJ2-3; D unclear. The germline CDR1 and CDR2 sequences are LGHNA and YSLEER. CDR3 length equals 14 residues. Trimming left V 1 base short and J 2 bases short, with 7 bases between. Written as DNA, the CDR3 is TGCGCCAGCAGCCAAGTTAGCATCACAGATACGCAGTATTTT. Protein product: CASSQVSITDTQYF.

Only a few counts were recorded for this clonotype. The J gene is TRBJ2-2, the V gene TRBV9; D not resolved. V was shortened by 0 bases and J by 5 bases, with 14 bases between the two germline ends. The CDR3 extends over 16 amino acids. CDR1 and CDR2 (germline): SGDLS, YYNGEE. In DNA, the CDR3 is TGTGCCAGCAGCGTAGATCCAGCGAAGAATACCGGGGAGCTGTTTTTT. Amino acids: CASSVDPAKNTGELFF.

In its sample, this clonotype was seen a few times. J is TRBJ1-5 and V is TRBV7-9; 7 bases are a match to TRBD1. In germline, CDR1 is SEHNR, CDR2 FQNEAQ (reference sequence). This CDR3 is 15 amino acids long. The ends lost 5 bases at V and 0 bases at J; junction bases unmatched: 4. CDR3 protein: CASSPTGASNQPQHF. Written as DNA, the CDR3 is TGTGCCAGCAGCCCCACAGGGGCTAGCAATCAGCCCCAGCATTTT.

CDR3 in DNA: TGTGCCAGCAGTTTATTGGGGGTGCCTAATGAAAAACTGTTTTTT. Protein product: CASSLLGVPNEKLFF. The chain links TRBV27 to TRBJ1-4, with D maybe TRBD1 (5 bases). V lost 1 base to trimming and J lost 3 bases, with 9 bases between them. Germline CDR1 reads MNHEY; CDR2 reads SMNVEV (reference sequence). The CDR3 has 15 amino acids.

Ten or more counts support this clonotype. The rearrangement joins TRBV12-3 or TRBV12-4 to TRBJ2-7; D call uncertain. V shed 2 bases and J shed 1 base, with 6 bases lying between them. This CDR3 has 13 residues. The CDR3 DNA reads TGTGCCAGCAGTTTACCTACATCCTACGAGCAGTACTTC. It translates to CASSLPTSYEQYF.

The CDR3 DNA sequence: TGTGCCAGCAGCGGGACACTTGCGGGGTTTCAAGAGACCCAGTACTTC. It yields the protein CASSGTLAGFQETQYF. The V and J genes are TRBV9 and TRBJ2-5, with D possibly TRBD2 on 6 matching bases. Germline assignment: CDR1 SGDLS and CDR2 YYNGEE. Trimming pared 3 bases from V and 2 bases from J, leaving 17 bases between. This CDR3 has 16 amino acids.

This clonotype was observed many times. The chain employs TRBV5-1 and TRBJ2-1; possibly TRBD2 for D (6 bases). Trimming left V 0 bases short and J 6 bases short, with 19 bases between. This CDR3 is 17 amino acids long. CDR1 SGHRS and CDR2 YFSETQ come from the germline V gene. The CDR3 here is CASSLASGLAKRNEQFF. CDR3 sequence (DNA): TGCGCCAGCAGCTTGGCGAGCGGGCTAGCGAAGCGCAATGAGCAGTTCTTC.

The rearrangement joins TRBV24-1 to TRBJ2-7; 7 bases line up with TRBD1. Per germline, CDR1 KGHDR and CDR2 SFDVKD. This CDR3 contains 14 residues. V dropped 4 bases and J dropped 5; count of bases not matched to a gene: 7. The CDR3: CATSDPNRGDEQYF. The CDR3 nucleotides are TGTGCCACCAGTGACCCCAACAGGGGCGACGAGCAGTACTTC.

This clonotype was found many times. V and J are TRBV29-1 and TRBJ2-2, with D perhaps assigned TRBD1 or TRBD2 (5 bases each). The CDR3 totals 14 residues. In germline, CDR1 is SQVTM, CDR2 ANQGSEA. Trimming took 3 bases from V and 6 from J, leaving 14 bases between them. The CDR3 is CSVEWDLRPGELFF. The DNA of the CDR3 is TGCAGCGTTGAGTGGGACCTCCGACCCGGGGAGCTGTTTTTT.

The chain is built from TRBV7-9 and TRBJ2-7; the D is unclear. The V gene lost 6 bases and the J gene lost 5 bases, with 14 bases spanning the gap. CDR3 length equals 13 residues. Germline-derived CDR1 and CDR2 are SEHNR and FQNEAQ (reference sequence). CDR3 DNA sequence: TGTGCCAGCAGTCTTGTGGCAATCGACGAGCAGTACTTC. Protein: CASSLVAIDEQYF.

V gene TRBV12-3 or TRBV12-4 combines with J gene TRBJ2-3; weak D call: TRBD1 (6 bases). The CDR3 contains 15 residues. V lost 5 bases and J lost 0, with 12 bases in between. The CDR3 loop is CASSPRQASTDTQYF. CDR3 DNA: TGTGCCAGCAGTCCCCGACAGGCTAGCACAGATACGCAGTATTTT.

The chain uses TRBV3-1 and TRBJ1-1, with D possibly TRBD1 on 5 matching bases. The CDR3 length is 15 residues. Germline lookup yields CDR1 LGHDT and CDR2 YNNKEL (reference sequence). The V gene lost 4 bases and the J gene lost 3 bases, with 15 bases spanning the gap. Here the CDR3 reads CASSPRVGVDTEAFF. For the CDR3, the DNA is TGTGCCAGCAGCCCTCGGGTGGGGGTGGACACTGAAGCTTTCTTT.